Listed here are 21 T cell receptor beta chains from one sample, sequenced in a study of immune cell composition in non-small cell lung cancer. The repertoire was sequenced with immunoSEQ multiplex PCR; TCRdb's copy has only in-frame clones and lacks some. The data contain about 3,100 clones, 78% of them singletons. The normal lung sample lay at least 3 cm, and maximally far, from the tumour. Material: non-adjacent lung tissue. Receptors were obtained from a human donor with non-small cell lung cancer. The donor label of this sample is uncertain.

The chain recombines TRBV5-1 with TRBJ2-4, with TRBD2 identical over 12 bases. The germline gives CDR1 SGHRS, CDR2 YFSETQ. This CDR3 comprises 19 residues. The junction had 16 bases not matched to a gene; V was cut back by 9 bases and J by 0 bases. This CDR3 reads CANEPGLAGLTGAKNIQYF. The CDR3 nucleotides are TGCGCCAACGAACCGGGACTAGCGGGTTTAACTGGAGCCAAAAACATTCAGTACTTC. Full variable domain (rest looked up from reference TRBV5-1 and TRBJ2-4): KAGVTQTPRYLIKTRGQQVTLSCSPISGHRSVSWYQQTPGQGLQFLFEYFSETQRNKGNFPGRFSGRQFSNSRSEMNVSTLELGDSALYLCANEPGLAGLTGAKNIQYFGAGTRLSVL.

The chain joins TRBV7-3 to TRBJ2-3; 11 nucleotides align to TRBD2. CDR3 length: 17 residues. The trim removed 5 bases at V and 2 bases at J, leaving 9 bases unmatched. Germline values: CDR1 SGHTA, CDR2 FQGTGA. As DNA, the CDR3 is TGTGCCAGCAGCACTCAGTTAGCGGGAGGGCCCACAGATACGCAGTATTTT. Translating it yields CASSTQLAGGPTDTQYF.

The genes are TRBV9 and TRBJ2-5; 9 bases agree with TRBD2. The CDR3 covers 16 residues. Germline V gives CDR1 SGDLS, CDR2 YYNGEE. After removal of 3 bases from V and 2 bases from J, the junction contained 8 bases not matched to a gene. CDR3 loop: CASSERDLAGQETQYF. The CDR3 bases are TGTGCCAGCAGCGAGAGAGACCTAGCGGGGCAAGAGACCCAGTACTTC.

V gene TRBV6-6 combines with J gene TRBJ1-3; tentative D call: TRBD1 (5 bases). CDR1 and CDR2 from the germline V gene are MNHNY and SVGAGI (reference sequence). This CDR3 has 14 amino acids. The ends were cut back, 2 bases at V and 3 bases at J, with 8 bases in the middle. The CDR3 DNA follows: TGTGCCAGCAGTTACGACAGCTTTGGAAACACCATATATTTT. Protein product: CASSYDSFGNTIYF.

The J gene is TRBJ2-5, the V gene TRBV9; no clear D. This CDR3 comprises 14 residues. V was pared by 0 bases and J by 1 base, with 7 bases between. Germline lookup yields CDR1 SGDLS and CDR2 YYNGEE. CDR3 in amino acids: CASSVEAIQETQYF. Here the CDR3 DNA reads TGTGCCAGCAGCGTAGAAGCGATCCAAGAGACCCAGTACTTC. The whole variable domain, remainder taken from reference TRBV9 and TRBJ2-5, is DSGVTQTPKHLITATGQRVTLRCSPRSGDLSVYWYQQSLDQGLQFLIQYYNGEERAKGNILERFSAQQFPDLHSELNLSSLELGDSALYFCASSVEAIQETQYFGPGTRLLVL.

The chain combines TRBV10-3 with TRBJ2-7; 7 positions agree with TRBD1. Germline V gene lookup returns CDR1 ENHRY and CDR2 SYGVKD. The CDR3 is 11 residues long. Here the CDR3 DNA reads TGTGCAAGTAGGGGGCTCCATGAGCAGTACTTC. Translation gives CASRGLHEQYF.

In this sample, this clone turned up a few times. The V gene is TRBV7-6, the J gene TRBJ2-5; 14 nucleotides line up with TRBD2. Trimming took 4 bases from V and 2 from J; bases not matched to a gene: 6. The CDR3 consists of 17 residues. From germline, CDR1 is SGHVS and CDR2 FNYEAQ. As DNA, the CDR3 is TGTGCCAGCAGCTCGGGACTAGCGGGAGCAAGGCAAGAGACCCAGTACTTC. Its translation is CASSSGLAGARQETQYF.

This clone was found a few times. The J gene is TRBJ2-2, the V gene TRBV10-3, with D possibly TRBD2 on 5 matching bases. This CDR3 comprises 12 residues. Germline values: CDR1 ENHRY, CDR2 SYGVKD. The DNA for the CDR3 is TGTGCTTGCGGGTATGACACCGGGGAGCTGTTTTTT. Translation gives CACGYDTGELFF.

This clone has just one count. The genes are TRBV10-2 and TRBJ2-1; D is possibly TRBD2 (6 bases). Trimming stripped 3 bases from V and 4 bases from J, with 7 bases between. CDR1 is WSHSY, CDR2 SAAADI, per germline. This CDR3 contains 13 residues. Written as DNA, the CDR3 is TGCGCCAGCAGTGAAGGGAGGTACAATGAGCAGTTCTTC. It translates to CASSEGRYNEQFF.

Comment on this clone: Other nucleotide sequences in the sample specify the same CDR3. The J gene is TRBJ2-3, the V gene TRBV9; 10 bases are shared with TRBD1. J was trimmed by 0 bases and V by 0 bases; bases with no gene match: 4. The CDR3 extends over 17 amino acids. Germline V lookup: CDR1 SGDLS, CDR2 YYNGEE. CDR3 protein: CASSVEGQGLSTDTQYF. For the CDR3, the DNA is TGTGCCAGCAGCGTAGAGGGACAGGGGTTAAGCACAGATACGCAGTATTTT.

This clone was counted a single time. CDR3 sequence: CASSLVAGPYEQYF. The CDR3 DNA reads TGTGCCAGCAGCTTGGTGGCAGGCCCCTACGAGCAGTACTTC. J is TRBJ2-7 and V is TRBV5-5, with D hard to call. The CDR3 totals 14 residues. CDR1 and CDR2 from the germline V gene are SGHKS and YYEKEE (reference sequence). Trimming cost V 0 bases and J 2 bases, with 9 bases left between them.

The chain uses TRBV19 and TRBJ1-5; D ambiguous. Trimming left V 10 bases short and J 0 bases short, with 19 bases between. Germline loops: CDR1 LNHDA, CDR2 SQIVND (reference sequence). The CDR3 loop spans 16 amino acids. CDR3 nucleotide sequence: TGTGCCACACAACGGGATGATTCCTATAGCAATCAGCCCCAGCATTTT. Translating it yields CATQRDDSYSNQPQHF.

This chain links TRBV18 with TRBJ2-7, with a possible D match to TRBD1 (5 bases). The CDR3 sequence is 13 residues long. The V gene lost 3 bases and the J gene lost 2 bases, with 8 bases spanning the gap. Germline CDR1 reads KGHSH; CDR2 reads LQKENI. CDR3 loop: CASSPLDTYEQYF. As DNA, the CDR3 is TGTGCCAGCTCACCTTTGGACACCTACGAGCAGTACTTC.

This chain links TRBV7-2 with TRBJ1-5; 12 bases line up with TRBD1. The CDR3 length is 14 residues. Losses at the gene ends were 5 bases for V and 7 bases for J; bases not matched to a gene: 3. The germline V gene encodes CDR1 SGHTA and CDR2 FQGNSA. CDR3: CASSPGTGGQPQHF. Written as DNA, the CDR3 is TGTGCCAGCAGCCCCGGGACAGGGGGCCAGCCCCAGCATTTT.

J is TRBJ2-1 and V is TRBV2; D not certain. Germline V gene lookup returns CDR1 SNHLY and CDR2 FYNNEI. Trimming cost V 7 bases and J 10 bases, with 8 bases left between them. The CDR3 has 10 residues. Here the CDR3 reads CASTLLEQFF. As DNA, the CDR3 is TGTGCCAGCACCCTACTAGAGCAGTTCTTC.

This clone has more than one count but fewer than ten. Here the CDR3 reads CASSLYFGNQPQHF. CDR3 nucleotide sequence: TGTGCCAGCAGCTTATATTTTGGCAATCAGCCCCAGCATTTT. The chain carries TRBV7-2 and TRBJ1-5; D gene uncertain. Germline CDR1 and CDR2: SGHTA and FQGNSA. CDR3 size: 14 residues. Trimming cost V 2 bases and J 2 bases, with 7 bases left between them.

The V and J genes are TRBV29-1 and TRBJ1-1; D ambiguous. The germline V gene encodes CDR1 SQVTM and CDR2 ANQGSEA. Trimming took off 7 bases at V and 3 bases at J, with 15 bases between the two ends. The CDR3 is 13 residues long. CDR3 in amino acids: CSGGRGSDTEAFF. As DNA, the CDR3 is TGCAGCGGTGGACGGGGATCGGACACTGAAGCTTTCTTT.

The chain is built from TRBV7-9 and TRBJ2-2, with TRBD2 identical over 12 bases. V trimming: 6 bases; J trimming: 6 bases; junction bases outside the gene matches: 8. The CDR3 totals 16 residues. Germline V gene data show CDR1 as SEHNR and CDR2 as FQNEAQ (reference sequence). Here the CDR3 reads CASRSLAGGSAGELFF. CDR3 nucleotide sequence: TGTGCCAGCAGGTCCCTAGCGGGAGGGTCGGCCGGGGAGCTGTTTTTT.

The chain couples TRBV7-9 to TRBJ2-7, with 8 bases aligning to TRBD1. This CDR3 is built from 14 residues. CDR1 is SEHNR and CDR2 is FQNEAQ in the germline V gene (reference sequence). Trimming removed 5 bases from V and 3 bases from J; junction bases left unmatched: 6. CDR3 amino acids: CASSPGGFGYEQYF. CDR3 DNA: TGTGCCAGCAGCCCAGGGGGCTTCGGCTACGAGCAGTACTTC.

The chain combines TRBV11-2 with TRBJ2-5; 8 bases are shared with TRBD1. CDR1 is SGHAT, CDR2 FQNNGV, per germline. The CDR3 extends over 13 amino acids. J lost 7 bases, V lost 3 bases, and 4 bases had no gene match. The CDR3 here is CASSFSGGGTQYF. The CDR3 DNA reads TGTGCCAGCAGCTTTTCAGGGGGCGGGACCCAGTACTTC.

This CDR3 reads CASSWGQRYEQYF. Written as DNA, the CDR3 is TGCGCCAGCAGCTGGGGACAGCGCTACGAGCAGTACTTC. The gene calls are TRBV5-1 and TRBJ2-7, with 7 positions matching TRBD1. This CDR3 is built from 13 residues. Losses at the gene ends were 3 bases for V and 3 bases for J; bases not matched to a gene: 3. CDR1 and CDR2 from the germline V gene are SGHRS and YFSETQ.